This T cell receptor (beta chain) appears in the sequencing data of a study of T cell changes during pregnancy in multiple sclerosis. The protocol was immunoSEQ multiplex PCR, while the TCRdb copy is restricted to in-frame clones and leaves out a portion. The data contain 30,000 or so clones, around 89% of them singletons. This CDR3 has 15 residues. V trimming: 4 bases; J trimming: 1 base; junction bases outside the gene matches: 3. From germline, CDR1 is SGHRS and CDR2 YFSETQ. This clone was detected once. Material: CD8+ T cells from peripheral blood mononuclear cells, obtained after pregnancy. The clonotype originates from a female donor with multiple sclerosis, enrolled in a pregnancy study. The chain uses TRBV5-1 and TRBJ2-1; TRBD1 aligns across 9 bases. CDR3 nucleotides: TGCGCCAGCAGCACAGGGGGCAGATCCTACAATGAGCAGTTCTTC. Translating it yields CASSTGGRSYNEQFF.